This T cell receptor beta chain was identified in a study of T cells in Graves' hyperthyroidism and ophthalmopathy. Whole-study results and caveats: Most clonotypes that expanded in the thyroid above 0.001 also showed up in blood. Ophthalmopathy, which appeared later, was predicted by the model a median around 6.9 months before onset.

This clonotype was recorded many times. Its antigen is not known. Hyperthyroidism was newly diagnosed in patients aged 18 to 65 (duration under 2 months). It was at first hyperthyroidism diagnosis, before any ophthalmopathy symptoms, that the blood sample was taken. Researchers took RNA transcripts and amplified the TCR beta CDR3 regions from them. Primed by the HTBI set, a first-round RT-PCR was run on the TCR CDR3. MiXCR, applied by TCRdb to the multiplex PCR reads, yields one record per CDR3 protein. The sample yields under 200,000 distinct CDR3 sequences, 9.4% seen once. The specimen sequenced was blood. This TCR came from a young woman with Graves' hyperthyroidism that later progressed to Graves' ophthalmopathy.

CDR3 residues: CASSSNAGGPSTGELFF. The CDR3 nucleotides read TGTGCCAGCAGCTCAAACGCGGGGGGGCCTAGCACCGGGGAGCTGTTTTTT. The J gene is TRBJ2-2, the V gene TRBV7-9; the match to TRBD2 covers 9 bases. The CDR3 contains 17 residues. J gave up 4 bases and V 4 bases, and 10 bases lay outside the gene matches. The germline gives CDR1 SEHNR, CDR2 FQNEAQ (reference sequence).